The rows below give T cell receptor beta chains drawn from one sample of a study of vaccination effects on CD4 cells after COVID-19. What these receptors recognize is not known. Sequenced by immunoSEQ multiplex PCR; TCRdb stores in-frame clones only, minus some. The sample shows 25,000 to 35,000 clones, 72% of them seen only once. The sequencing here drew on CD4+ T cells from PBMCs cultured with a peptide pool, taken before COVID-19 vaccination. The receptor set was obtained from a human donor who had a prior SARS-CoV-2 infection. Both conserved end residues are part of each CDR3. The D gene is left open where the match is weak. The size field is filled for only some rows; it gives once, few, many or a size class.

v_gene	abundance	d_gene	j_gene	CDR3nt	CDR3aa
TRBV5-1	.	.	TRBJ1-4	TGCGCCAGCAGCTTGGGGGGTGGTAATGAAAAACTGTTTTTT	CASSLGGGNEKLFF
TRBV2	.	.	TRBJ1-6	TGTGCCAGCAGTGCAGACTTTCCCCTCCACTTT	CASSADFPLHF
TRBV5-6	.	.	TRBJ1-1	TGTGCCAGCAGCTATCTCCGGGACGGGAACACTGAAGCTTTCTTT	CASSYLRDGNTEAFF
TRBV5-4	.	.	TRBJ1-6	TGTGCCAGCAGCTTGGGCGGGAGCTCCTATAATTCACCCCTCCACTTT	CASSLGGSSYNSPLHF
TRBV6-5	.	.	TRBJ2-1	TGTGCCAGCAGGACCCAGGGTAATGAGCAGTTCTTC	CASRTQGNEQFF
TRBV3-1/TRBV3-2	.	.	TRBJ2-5	TGTGCCAGCAGCAAACGACTAGGTGTAACGCAAGAGACCCAGTACTTC	CASSKRLGVTQETQYF
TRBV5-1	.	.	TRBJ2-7	TGCGCCAGCAGCTTGGCCATAGGGCGTAATACCTACGAGCAGTACTTC	CASSLAIGRNTYEQYF
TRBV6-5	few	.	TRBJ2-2	TGTGCCAGCACGGGGAACACCGGGGAGCTGTTTTTT	CASTGNTGELFF
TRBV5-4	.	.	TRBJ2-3	TGTGCCAGCAGTTCACAGGGCACAGATACGCAGTATTTT	CASSSQGTDTQYF
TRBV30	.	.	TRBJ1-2	TGTGCCTGGAGTGTACAGGAATTGAAAAATGGCTACACCTTC	CAWSVQELKNGYTF
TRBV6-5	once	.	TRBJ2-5	TGTGCCAGCAGTTATTCAAGGGAAGAGACCCAGTACTTC	CASSYSREETQYF
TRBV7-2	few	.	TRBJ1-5	TGTGCCAGCAGCTTAGCCACACCCACGCCCCCACTGTGTAGCAATCAGCCCCAGCATTTT	CASSLATPTPPLCSNQPQHF
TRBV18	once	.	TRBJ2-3	TGTGCCAGCTCACTACTGAGCGGTACAGATACGCAGTATTTT	CASSLLSGTDTQYF
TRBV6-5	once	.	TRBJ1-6	TGTGCCAGCAGGACACAGGGTCGGGATAATTCACCCCTCCACTTT	CASRTQGRDNSPLHF
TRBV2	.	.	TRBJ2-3	TGTGCCAGCAGTGAAGTGAGGACAGATACGCAGTATTTT	CASSEVRTDTQYF
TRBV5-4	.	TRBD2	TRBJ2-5	TGTGCCAGCAGCACCGGATCCCTAGCGGGGGGGAGTAGAGAGACCCAGTACTTC	CASSTGSLAGGSRETQYF
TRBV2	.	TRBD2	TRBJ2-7	TGTGCCAGCAGTGACTGGCGGGAGTTCCGAGCTTCGCACTTC	CASSDWREFRASHF
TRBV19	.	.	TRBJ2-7	TGTGCCAGTAGTATTTCCTGGACATCCTACGAGCAGTACTTC	CASSISWTSYEQYF